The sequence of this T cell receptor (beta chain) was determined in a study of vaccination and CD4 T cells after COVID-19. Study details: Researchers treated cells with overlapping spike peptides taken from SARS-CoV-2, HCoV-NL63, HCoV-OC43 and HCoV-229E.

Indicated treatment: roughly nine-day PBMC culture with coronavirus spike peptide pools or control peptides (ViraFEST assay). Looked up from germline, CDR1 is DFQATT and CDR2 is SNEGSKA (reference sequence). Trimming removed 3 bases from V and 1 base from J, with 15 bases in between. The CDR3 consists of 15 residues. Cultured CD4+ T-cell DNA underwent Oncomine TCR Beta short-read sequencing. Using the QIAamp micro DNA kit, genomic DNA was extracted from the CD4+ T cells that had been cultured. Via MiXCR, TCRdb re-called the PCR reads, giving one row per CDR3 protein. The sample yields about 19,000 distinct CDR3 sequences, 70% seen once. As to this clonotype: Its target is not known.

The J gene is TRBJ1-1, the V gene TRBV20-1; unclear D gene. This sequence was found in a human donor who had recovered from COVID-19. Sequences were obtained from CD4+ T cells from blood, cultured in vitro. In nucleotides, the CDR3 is TGCAGTGCTAGCGGTCTAAAAGGTCGGAACACTGAAGCTTTCTTT. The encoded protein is CSASGLKGRNTEAFF.